A selection of T cell receptor beta chains follows, all from one sample in a study of Ad26.COV2.S vaccination and SARS-CoV-2 variants. The protocol was immunoSEQ multiplex PCR, while the TCRdb copy is restricted to in-frame clones and leaves out a portion. The sample shows some 460,000 clones, nearly 90% of them seen only once. This sample comprised peripheral blood, obtained in a trial of Ad26.COV2.S vaccine versus placebo. The receptors derive from a person between 18 and 60 years old who received the Ad26.COV2.S COVID-19 vaccine or a placebo. Both conserved end residues are part of each CDR3. A D gene is named only where the DNA matches it firmly.

CDR3 protein	D gene	V gene	J gene
CASSEGPISYNEQFF	NA	TRBV6-1	TRBJ2-1
CASSPQGLNYGYTF	NA	TRBV6-5	TRBJ1-2
CASSGRAGGPNNEQFF	NA	TRBV6-1	TRBJ2-1
CASRDPGQGPETQYF	TRBD1	TRBV6-5	TRBJ2-5
CATSTGQGAEAFF	TRBD1	TRBV15	TRBJ1-1
CASSGGWSSEAFF	NA	TRBV18	TRBJ1-1
CASSQVQGPYEQYF	TRBD1	TRBV4-1	TRBJ2-7
CASSQDRNLLAKNIQYF	NA	TRBV4-3	TRBJ2-4
CASSFQGTPGTEAFF	NA	TRBV28	TRBJ1-1
CASSQVGRSSYNEQFF	NA	TRBV14	TRBJ2-1
CASSLGGSAKNIQYF	NA	TRBV5-8	TRBJ2-4
CASSYSRDRTTDTQYF	NA	TRBV6-5	TRBJ2-3
CASSGPGTGATGELFF	TRBD1	TRBV5-4	TRBJ2-2
CASSKQDSSYEQYF	NA	TRBV21-1	TRBJ2-7
CASSFKTSGSYNEQFF	TRBD2	TRBV27	TRBJ2-1
CASSDRGGNQPQHF	NA	TRBV2	TRBJ1-5
CASSLKTAWGAPLHF	NA	TRBV5-4	TRBJ1-6
CASSSGGLRRAVSHEQYF	NA	TRBV28	TRBJ2-7
CASSLVAGISTDTQYF	TRBD2	TRBV7-2	TRBJ2-3
CASSDRGTETQYF	NA	TRBV5-5	TRBJ2-5
CASSRTGQGGFGNTIYF	TRBD1	TRBV3-1/TRBV3-2	TRBJ1-3
CASSSDRFLTF	NA	TRBV28	TRBJ2-6
CASSLTQRAIQYF	NA	TRBV28	TRBJ2-4
CARGGNSGESGNEQFF	NA	TRBV27	TRBJ2-1
CASSLFPDRALNYGYTF	TRBD1	TRBV6-2/TRBV6-3	TRBJ1-2
CASSFRVPTSGGYEQYF	TRBD2	TRBV27	TRBJ2-7
CARGRQGDSPLHF	TRBD1	TRBV2	TRBJ1-6
CAAGQNQETQYF	NA	TRBV7-9	TRBJ2-5
CASSLLVGGDYGYTF	NA	TRBV7-8	TRBJ1-2
CAIRGGGGYTF	NA	TRBV10-3	TRBJ1-2
CASSYGPGQTTYEQYF	NA	TRBV6-5	TRBJ2-7
CATSALQGVDSNQPQHF	TRBD1	TRBV15	TRBJ1-5
CASSRTGGNYGYTF	NA	TRBV7-6	TRBJ1-2
CASSRGSSNQPQHF	NA	TRBV6-5	TRBJ1-5
CASSSTQGATEAFF	TRBD1	TRBV16	TRBJ1-1
CASSFSRGQNSPLHF	TRBD1	TRBV7-2	TRBJ1-6
CASCPTRTDLTAGGYTF	NA	TRBV7-8	TRBJ1-2
CASSSTGYPKLFF	NA	TRBV7-9	TRBJ1-4
CASSLVGQPFGDNEKLFF	TRBD1	TRBV7-9	TRBJ1-4
CSASRLATEAFF	NA	TRBV20-1	TRBJ1-1
CASSVEGRQETQYF	NA	TRBV9	TRBJ2-5
CASSLRDLGIQYF	NA	TRBV12-3/TRBV12-4	TRBJ2-4
CASSETANYGYTF	NA	TRBV6-1	TRBJ1-2
CASSMTGTGNTIYF	TRBD1	TRBV7-3	TRBJ1-3
CASRQLGRASNTGELFF	NA	TRBV11-2	TRBJ2-2
CASSLLGPQHF	NA	TRBV28	TRBJ1-5
CASSLTTSGMSDTQYF	TRBD2	TRBV7-3	TRBJ2-3
CASGLLNPGTGGVTEAFF	TRBD1	TRBV12-5	TRBJ1-1
CASSQYRTGPAKLFF	TRBD1	TRBV7-8	TRBJ1-4
CASSDRRGSGNTIYF	TRBD1	TRBV2	TRBJ1-3
CASSPGQDTYEQYF	TRBD1	TRBV3-1/TRBV3-2	TRBJ2-7
CASSLLPGSGSNEQFF	TRBD2	TRBV28	TRBJ2-1